Included here is one T cell receptor beta chain sequence, with context. This record comes from a study of human T cells and chemical hapten exposure. Noted time point: pre-sensitization, week 0. The sample's treatment: therapeutic diphenylcyclopropenone sensitization with weekly scalp DPC. TCRdb independently ran MiXCR on the RACE reads; one entry per CDR3 protein. The sample contains some 110,000 distinct CDR3 sequences, approximately 12% of which appear only once. The specimen comprised whole blood, sampled in connection with sensitization to the hapten diphenylcyclopropenone (DPC). This receptor was obtained from a woman between 45 and 60 years old with alopecia areata. Some clones in this sample may be carry-over from other donors' samples.

The CDR3 region is CASIGSTDTQYF. The CDR3 DNA reads TGTGCCTCAATAGGGTCCACAGATACGCAGTATTTT. This chain links TRBV28 with TRBJ2-3; D ambiguous. The CDR3 covers 12 residues. V dropped 11 bases and J dropped 2 bases, with 11 bases sitting between them. CDR1 is MDHEN and CDR2 is SYDVKM in the germline V gene.